The 5 T cell receptor beta chains listed next were all sequenced from one sample in a study of CD8 T cells in ankylosing spondylitis. Via MiXCR, TCRdb re-called the 5' RACE reads, giving one row per CDR3 protein. The repertoire has 250,000 to 300,000 distinct CDR3 sequences, over 15% of them found once; the top ten carry more than 25%. The specimen sequenced was blood, either unsorted or a sorted T cell fraction (not recorded which). The source is a male donor with ankylosing spondylitis or in good health (not recorded which).

The chain carries TRBV2 and TRBJ2-3; no firm D call. The ends were cut back, 1 base at V and 0 bases at J, with 8 bases in the middle. This CDR3 comprises 15 residues. The germline V gene encodes CDR1 SNHLY and CDR2 FYNNEI. CDR3 amino acids: CASSEVPGSTDTQYF. Written as DNA, the CDR3 is TGTGCCAGCAGTGAAGTCCCCGGGAGCACAGATACGCAGTATTTT.

The rearrangement links TRBV20-1 to TRBJ2-1; D gene unclear. The V gene's germline CDR1 is DFQATT and CDR2 SNEGSKA (reference sequence). Trimming left V 0 bases short and J 0 bases short, with 6 bases between. The length of the CDR3 is 14 residues. The CDR3 sequence: CSARDQDSYNEQFF. The CDR3 DNA is TGCAGTGCTAGAGATCAGGACTCCTACAATGAGCAGTTCTTC.

V is TRBV29-1 and J is TRBJ2-1; 8 bases agree with TRBD2. CDR1 and CDR2 (germline): SQVTM, ANQGSEA. After removal of 0 bases from V and 0 bases from J, the junction contained 4 bases not matched to a gene. The CDR3 length is 16 residues. CDR3 protein: CSVEDRGGFSYNEQFF. CDR3 DNA: TGCAGCGTTGAAGATCGGGGGGGTTTCTCCTACAATGAGCAGTTCTTC.

The chain is built from TRBV9 and TRBJ1-1; D is unclear. Germline assignment: CDR1 SGDLS and CDR2 YYNGEE. The length of the CDR3 is 14 residues. V lost 3 bases and J 6 bases, leaving 15 bases between the germline ends. The DNA of the CDR3 is TGTGCCAGCAGCGACGGGAGTTTGAGTCCTGAAGCTTTCTTT. It yields the protein CASSDGSLSPEAFF.

The chain carries TRBV20-1 and TRBJ2-3; D uncertain. Trimming cost V 3 bases and J 0 bases, with 10 bases left between them. CDR1 DFQATT and CDR2 SNEGSKA come from the germline V gene (reference sequence). The CDR3 has 14 residues. Written as DNA, the CDR3 is TGCAGTGCTAGGATTATGTCTAGCACAGATACGCAGTATTTT. Translation gives CSARIMSSTDTQYF.